Described below is a single T cell receptor (beta chain) sequence and its context. The source of the sample is a study of blood T cell repertoires in COVID-19. Clones were read by immunoSEQ multiplex PCR, and TCRdb kept only the in-frame ones, dropping some. The repertoire holds about 140,000 clones, with more than 70% as singletons. The germline V gene has CDR1 LGHDT and CDR2 YNNKEL (reference sequence). After removal of 2 bases from V and 7 bases from J, the junction contained 6 bases not matched to a gene. This CDR3 comprises 14 residues. The sequence came from a woman aged 50 to 60 with acute or convalescent COVID-19. Sequenced: peripheral blood. The chain has TRBV3-1 (or the pseudogene TRBV3-2) and TRBJ1-2; 8 bases match TRBD1. CDR3 sequence: CASSQQGAYSGYTF. The CDR3 nucleotides read TGTGCCAGCAGCCAACAGGGGGCTTATAGTGGCTACACCTTC.